The 20 T cell receptor beta chains below come from one sample, sequenced in a study of cytomegalovirus exposure and HLA in healthy donors. The PCR contained 60 Vbeta and 13 Jbeta primers. Only in-frame clones appear in the TCRdb table, and some are missing; sequencing was by immunoSEQ multiplex PCR. This sample has about 110,000 clones; approximately 80% occur once, and the top ten carry around 4%. Sequencing was carried out using PBMCs. These receptors all stem from a male donor in good health and CMV-seronegative.

The chain combines TRBV14 with TRBJ2-2; D is uncertain. CDR3 length: 18 residues. V lost 2 bases, J lost 1 base, and 17 bases lay in between. The germline V gene encodes CDR1 SGHDN and CDR2 FVKESK. The CDR3 DNA follows: TGTGCCAGCAGCCAATACCTAAACCCCAGGCTGAACACCGGGGAGCTGTTTTTT. This encodes CASSQYLNPRLNTGELFF.

V usage is TRBV4-1 and J usage is TRBJ2-7; TRBD1 agrees at 9 bases. Germline V gives CDR1 MGHRA, CDR2 YSYEKL. Trimming took 5 bases from V and 0 from J; bases not matched to a gene: 5. The CDR3 length is 15 residues. The CDR3 protein is CASSEQGAASYEQYF. The CDR3 DNA follows: TGCGCCAGCAGCGAACAGGGGGCGGCCTCCTACGAGCAGTACTTC.

V gene TRBV9 combines with J gene TRBJ2-1; D unclear. The CDR3 length is 14 residues. Trimming took 0 bases from V and 7 from J, leaving 11 bases between them. Germline V lookup: CDR1 SGDLS, CDR2 YYNGEE. CDR3 nucleotides: TGTGCCAGCAGCGTAGACCTCGTGAGAAATGAGCAGTTCTTC. Residues: CASSVDLVRNEQFF.

CDR3 DNA sequence: TGTGCCAGCAGCTCGAGCGGGACTCTCTATCAGCCCCAGCATTTT. Translating gives CASSSSGTLYQPQHF. The chain has TRBV5-6 and TRBJ1-5; tentative D call: TRBD1 (5 bases). In germline, CDR1 is SGHDT, CDR2 YYEEEE. This CDR3 is 15 amino acids long. V dropped 3 bases and J dropped 5 bases, with 15 bases sitting between them.

This clone was seen only a few times. V gene TRBV4-1 combines with J gene TRBJ2-1, with a possible D match to TRBD2 (5 bases). The V end was cut by 1 base, the J end by 4 bases, with 14 bases between. Germline loops: CDR1 MGHRA, CDR2 YSYEKL. The length of the CDR3 is 16 residues. This CDR3 reads CASSQVQRVTYNEQFF. CDR3 DNA: TGCGCCAGCAGCCAAGTCCAGAGGGTCACGTACAATGAGCAGTTCTTC.

This rearrangement joins TRBV6-1 to TRBJ2-7; D remains unclear. Germline V gene lookup returns CDR1 MNHNS and CDR2 SASEGT. Trimming cost V 6 bases and J 0 bases, with 9 bases left between them. The CDR3 has 13 amino acids. The CDR3 is CASRAPSSYEQYF. The DNA for the CDR3 is TGTGCCAGCAGGGCACCAAGCTCCTACGAGCAGTACTTC.

V gene TRBV10-2 combines with J gene TRBJ2-2; maybe TRBD2 (6 bases). The germline V gene has CDR1 WSHSY and CDR2 SAAADI. The CDR3 sequence is 14 residues long. Deletions cut 3 bases from V and 6 bases from J, with 11 bases between. The CDR3 bases are TGCGCCAGCAGTGAACTAGCATTCGCCGGGGAGCTGTTTTTT. It encodes CASSELAFAGELFF.

With regard to this clone: Other DNA sequences in the same sample also yield this CDR3. DNA of the CDR3: TGTGCCAGCAGTTACAGGACAGGGGGCACCGGGGAGCTGTTTTTT. It translates to CASSYRTGGTGELFF. V and J are TRBV6-5 and TRBJ2-2; 10 nucleotides agree with TRBD1. The CDR3 is 15 residues long. Germline trimming cut 2 bases from V and 4 bases from J; bases unmatched to any gene: 1. Looked up from germline, CDR1 is MNHEY and CDR2 is SVGAGI.

The chain couples TRBV6-5 to TRBJ2-5, with 8 positions matching TRBD1. The DNA end favors TRBJ2-7, so the J call may be wrong. The CDR3 runs 13 residues. Germline-derived CDR1 and CDR2 are MNHEY and SVGAGI. In DNA form, the CDR3 reads TGTGCCAGCAGGCCAGGGGGCGAGTACGAGCAGTACTTC. Protein product: CASRPGGEYEQYF.

The chain has TRBV5-1 and TRBJ2-3, with 7 bases fitting TRBD2. There are 17 residues in the CDR3. The V gene's germline CDR1 is SGHRS and CDR2 YFSETQ. The V segment lost 0 bases and the J segment 0 bases; nucleotides outside the gene matches: 7. The CDR3 sequence is CASSLGLAVYSTDTQYF. In DNA form, the CDR3 reads TGCGCCAGCAGCTTGGGGCTAGCGGTGTATAGCACAGATACGCAGTATTTT.

V is TRBV7-9 and J is TRBJ2-7; 13 nucleotides agree with TRBD2. CDR1 and CDR2 (germline): SEHNR, FQNEAQ (reference sequence). V trimming: 5 bases; J trimming: 7 bases; junction bases outside the gene matches: 8. CDR3 length: 15 residues. CDR3 sequence reads: CASSLGLAGVREQYF. DNA for the CDR3: TGTGCCAGCAGCCTTGGACTAGCGGGAGTGCGGGAGCAGTACTTC.

Only one count was recorded for this clone. Distinct nucleotide sequences in the sample also encode this CDR3. The rearrangement links TRBV25-1 to TRBJ1-1; maybe TRBD1 (6 bases). Trimming took 5 bases from V and 1 from J, leaving 14 bases between them. Per germline, CDR1 MGHDK and CDR2 SYGVNS. The CDR3 spans 15 residues. The CDR3 nucleotides are TGTGCCAGCAGTTCAGAGGGACACTCGAACACTGAAGCTTTCTTT. This encodes CASSSEGHSNTEAFF.

This chain uses TRBV6-5 with TRBJ2-5; TRBD1 might be the D (6 bases). Trimming left V 5 bases short and J 5 bases short, with 12 bases between. The CDR3 has 13 amino acids. Per the germline V gene, CDR1 is MNHEY and CDR2 is SVGAGI. DNA for the CDR3: TGTGCCAGCAGTCTACAGGGATCGGAGACCCAGTACTTC. Translating gives CASSLQGSETQYF.

The chain carries TRBV7-6 and TRBJ2-5; 7 nucleotides align to TRBD2. With V trimmed by 1 base and J by 2 bases, 7 bases remained unmatched. The germline V gene encodes CDR1 SGHVS and CDR2 FNYEAQ. This CDR3 is built from 16 residues. The CDR3 protein is CASSLGGLGGQETQYF. CDR3 DNA sequence: TGTGCCAGCAGCTTAGGCGGACTAGGCGGGCAAGAGACCCAGTACTTC.

The J gene is TRBJ2-3, the V gene TRBV5-6, with D tentatively TRBD2 (6 bases). Trimming left V 2 bases short and J 4 bases short, with 17 bases between. The germline V gene encodes CDR1 SGHDT and CDR2 YYEEEE. CDR3 length: 16 residues. The CDR3 DNA reads TGTGCCAGCAGCTTTGGTAGGACTATGGGCCCAGATACGCAGTATTTT. Amino acids: CASSFGRTMGPDTQYF.

This chain connects TRBV5-4 to TRBJ2-3, with D maybe TRBD2 (6 bases). The CDR3 is made up of 16 amino acids. V gave up 6 bases and J gave up 0 bases, with 17 bases separating them. Germline CDR1 is SGHNT and CDR2 is YYREEE (reference sequence). The CDR3 region has the DNA TGTGCCAGCACCACCCTTCCGGGACTGAGCACAGATACGCAGTATTTT. Its translation: CASTTLPGLSTDTQYF.

The chain couples TRBV5-1 to TRBJ2-3; the D is unclear. The germline V and J ends were trimmed by 1 base and 4 bases, with 13 bases remaining between them. Germline lookup yields CDR1 SGHRS and CDR2 YFSETQ. The CDR3 runs to 15 residues. CDR3 DNA sequence: TGCGCCAGCAGCTTGCCCCCCCGCGGCCCAGATACGCAGTATTTT. It is translated as CASSLPPRGPDTQYF.

The V gene is TRBV7-7, the J gene TRBJ2-5, with a tentative D call TRBD1 (5 bases). V was cut by 1 base and J by 2 bases, with 8 bases left in between. The CDR3 has 14 residues. CDR1 and CDR2 (germline): SSHAT, FNYEAQ (reference sequence). The CDR3, as DNA: TGTGCCAGCAGCTTAGGGGGCTCGCAAGAGACCCAGTACTTC. This encodes CASSLGGSQETQYF.

The J gene is TRBJ2-3, the V gene TRBV5-6, with TRBD2 matching 8 bases. Germline loops: CDR1 SGHDT, CDR2 YYEEEE. V dropped 1 base and J dropped 0; count of bases not matched to a gene: 4. The CDR3 extends over 16 amino acids. CDR3 protein: CASSLRLAGSTDTQYF. In nucleotides, the CDR3 is TGTGCCAGCAGCTTGAGGCTAGCGGGCAGCACAGATACGCAGTATTTT.

This chain connects TRBV5-1 to TRBJ2-1, with 7 bases lining up with TRBD2. The junction had 7 bases not matched to a gene; V was cut back by 6 bases and J by 7 bases. This CDR3 is 13 amino acids long. CDR1 and CDR2 from the germline V gene are SGHRS and YFSETQ. For the CDR3, the DNA is TGCGCCAGCACCCGGGACTACGGAAATGAGCAGTTCTTC. It encodes CASTRDYGNEQFF.